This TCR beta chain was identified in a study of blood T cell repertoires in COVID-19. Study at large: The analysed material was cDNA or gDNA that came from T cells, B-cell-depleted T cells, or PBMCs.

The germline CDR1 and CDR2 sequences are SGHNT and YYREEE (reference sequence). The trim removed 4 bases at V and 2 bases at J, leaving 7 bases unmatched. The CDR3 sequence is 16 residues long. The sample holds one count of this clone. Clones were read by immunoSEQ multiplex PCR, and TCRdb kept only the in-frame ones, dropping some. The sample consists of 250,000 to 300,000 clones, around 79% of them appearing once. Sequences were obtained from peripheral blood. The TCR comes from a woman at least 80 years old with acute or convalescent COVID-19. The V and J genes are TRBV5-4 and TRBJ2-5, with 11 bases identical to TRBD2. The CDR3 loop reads CASSTGGLAVQETQYF. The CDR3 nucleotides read TGTGCCAGCAGCACCGGGGGACTAGCGGTTCAAGAGACCCAGTACTTC.